This T cell receptor (beta chain) was observed in a study of spatial heterogeneity in lung cancer. All TCR cDNA molecules were individually tagged with a unique molecular identifier. In TCRdb, the 5' RACE reads were re-called with MiXCR into one record per CDR3 protein. The table has about 23,000 distinct CDR3 sequences, around 3.2% seen once. This clonotype was seen a handful of times. The antigen is not known. CDR3 length equals 16 residues. The V and J ends lost 3 bases and 4 bases, in that order; junction bases with no gene match: 4. Germline V gene data show CDR1 as KGHSH and CDR2 as LQKENI. Stated time point: sample taken at primary tumor resection. Study outcomes and limitations: The appearance of ubiquitous expanded tumor TCRs in blood was greater at resection than follow-up.

The material was PBMCs, obtained at surgery. This TCR was recovered from a female donor with early-stage non-small cell lung cancer. This chain joins TRBV18 and TRBJ2-1, with 12 bases that match TRBD2. CDR3 sequence reads: CASSPLAGGDYNEQFF. Here the CDR3 DNA reads TGTGCCAGCTCACCCCTAGCGGGAGGGGATTACAATGAGCAGTTCTTC.